The sequence of this TCR beta chain was determined in a study of T cell responses to AZD1222 COVID-19 vaccine. Study results and limitations: Donors in the cohort were predominantly white British and more often female, and clonal diversity was possibly underestimated. Two AZD1222 administrations were followed by greater Spike-specific TCR breadth and depth.

Clones were read by immunoSEQ multiplex PCR, and TCRdb kept only the in-frame ones, dropping some. The table shows roughly 77,000 clones, with more than 90% occurring only once. The germline CDR1 and CDR2 sequences are LGHDT and YNNKEL (reference sequence). The CDR3 totals 12 residues. Between the trimmed V and J ends, which lost 4 bases and 4 bases, there was a span of 6 bases. About this clone itself: As yet, its antigen is unknown.

The receptor's source is an adult in good health. This specimen consisted of peripheral blood, obtained on day 0 of AZD1222 vaccination. The V and J genes are TRBV3-1 (or the pseudogene TRBV3-2) and TRBJ2-3; D is perhaps TRBD1 (5 bases). Here the CDR3 DNA reads TGTGCCAGCAGCCCAGGGTCAGATACGCAGTATTTT. Protein product: CASSPGSDTQYF.